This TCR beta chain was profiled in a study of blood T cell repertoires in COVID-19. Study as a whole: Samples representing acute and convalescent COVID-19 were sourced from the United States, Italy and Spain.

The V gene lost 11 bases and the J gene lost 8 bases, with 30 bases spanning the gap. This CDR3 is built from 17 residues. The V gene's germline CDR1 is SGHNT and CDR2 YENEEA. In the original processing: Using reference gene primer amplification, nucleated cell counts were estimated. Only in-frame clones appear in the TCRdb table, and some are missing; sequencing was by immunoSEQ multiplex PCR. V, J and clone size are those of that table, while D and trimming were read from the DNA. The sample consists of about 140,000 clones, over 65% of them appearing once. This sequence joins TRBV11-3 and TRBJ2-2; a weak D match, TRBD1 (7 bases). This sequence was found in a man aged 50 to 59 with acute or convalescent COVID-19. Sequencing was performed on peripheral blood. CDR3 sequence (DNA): TGTGCCGGGCGTGGAGGCAGGGGGGTGGGACCCAAGGGGGAGCTGTTTTTT. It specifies CAGRGGRGVGPKGELFF.